A selection of T cell receptor beta chains follows, all from one sample in a study of blood T cells in healthy people across ages. TCRdb ran MiXCR on the 5' RACE reads and lists one entry per CDR3 protein. The sample shows approximately 850,000 distinct CDR3 sequences, roughly 44% of them seen only once. Source material: blood. The receptors originated from a man aged 60 to 69 in good health. The CDR3 runs from the conserved cysteine through the conserved F or W. D genes are given only for firm matches. Not all rows give a size; the values are once, few, many and, for expanded clones, a class.

.	TRBJ1-2	TRBD1	TRBV27	TGTGCCAGCAGTCCTCCGACAGGGGACCTTTATGGCTACACCTTC	CASSPPTGDLYGYTF
many	TRBJ2-6	.	TRBV7-2	TGCGCCAGCAGCTTGGGGAACTCTGGGGCCAACGTCCTGACTTTC	CASSLGNSGANVLTF
many	TRBJ2-7	TRBD2	TRBV4-3	TGCGCCAGCAGCCAAGTTATCCGGGAGCGGGAGGGTCGTTACGAGCAGTACTTC	CASSQVIREREGRYEQYF
many	TRBJ2-7	.	TRBV7-9	TGTGCCAGCAGCTTAGGACCCGGGGACGAGCAGTACTTC	CASSLGPGDEQYF
.	TRBJ1-1	.	TRBV20-1	TGCAGTGCTAGAGTCCAGCCCATTGGTACTGAAGCTTTCTTT	CSARVQPIGTEAFF
few	TRBJ2-3	.	TRBV5-1	TGCGCCAGCAGCTTGGGCCGCACCAGGGGGGCCGCAGATACGCAGTATTTT	CASSLGRTRGAADTQYF
few	TRBJ2-7	TRBD1	TRBV12-5	TGTGCTAGTGGCCCCGGACAGGGGGCCTACGAGCAGTACTTC	CASGPGQGAYEQYF
few	TRBJ2-2	TRBD1	TRBV5-1	TGCGCCAGCAGCCCGACAGGGGAGAACACCGGGGAGCTGTTTTTT	CASSPTGENTGELFF
.	TRBJ2-7	TRBD1	TRBV10-3	TGTGCCATCAGTAGGACAGGGACCTACGAGCAGTACTTC	CAISRTGTYEQYF
.	TRBJ2-5	TRBD2	TRBV20-1	TGCAGTGCTCAAAGGGGCACGGGACTAGCTCGGCGAGAGACCCAGTACTTC	CSAQRGTGLARRETQYF
few	TRBJ1-2	.	TRBV29-1	TGCAGCGAGGGACATAACTATGGCTACACCTTC	CSEGHNYGYTF
.	TRBJ2-7	TRBD2	TRBV20-1	TGCAGTGCTAGAATAGCGGGGGGGCCGGACGAGCAGTACTTC	CSARIAGGPDEQYF
few	TRBJ2-7	.	TRBV20-1	TGCAGTGCTACCAGGGTCAGCTCCTACGAGCAGTACTTC	CSATRVSSYEQYF
.	TRBJ2-7	.	TRBV12-3/TRBV12-4	TGTGCCAGCAGTTTCGTGACTAGAGGGAGAGACAATGAGCAGTACTTC	CASSFVTRGRDNEQYF